This entry concerns a single TCR beta chain. What it binds is not known. The sample comes from a study of OX40 agonist ivuxolimab in advanced cancers. Background on the study: Therapy given before enrollment (anti-PD-1, anti-PD-L1 or anti-CTLA-4) was allowed, and 40% to 50% had some. Overall study findings and caveats: At doses 0.1 to 3.0 mg/kg, CD4+ and CD8+ clones expanded. The study did not work out the antigen specificity of the expanded peripheral T cells.

V lost 2 bases and J 4 bases, leaving 6 bases between the germline ends. Germline CDR1 MNHGY, CDR2 SVAAGI. The CDR3 covers 13 residues. The protocol was immunoSEQ multiplex PCR, while the TCRdb copy is restricted to in-frame clones and leaves out a portion. The sample shows 90,000 to 150,000 clones, around 87% of them seen only once. Patients who had autoimmune disease history or got systemic immunosuppression were left out. The clonotype comes from an adult with an advanced solid tumor such as melanoma, head and neck, liver or kidney cancer. Sequenced material: CD4+ or CD8+ T cells sorted from blood, taken in a trial of the OX40 agonist ivuxolimab. The V call is TRBV6-9, the J call TRBJ1-3; no firm D call. The DNA of the CDR3 is TGTGCCAGCAGTTATAGGGTGGGAAACACCATATATTTT. Translating gives CASSYRVGNTIYF.